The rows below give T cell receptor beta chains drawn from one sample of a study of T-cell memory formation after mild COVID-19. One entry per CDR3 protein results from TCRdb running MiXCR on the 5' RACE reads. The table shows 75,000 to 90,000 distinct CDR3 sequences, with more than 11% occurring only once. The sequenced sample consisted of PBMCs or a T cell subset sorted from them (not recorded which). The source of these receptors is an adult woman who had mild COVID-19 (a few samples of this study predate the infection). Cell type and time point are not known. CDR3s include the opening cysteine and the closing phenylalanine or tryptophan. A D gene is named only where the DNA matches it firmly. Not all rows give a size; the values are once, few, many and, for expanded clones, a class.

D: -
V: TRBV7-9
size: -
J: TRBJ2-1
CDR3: CASSPLTPSSGPNNEQFF
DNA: TGTGCCAGCAGCCCCCTAACCCCATCCAGCGGGCCCAACAATGAGCAGTTCTTC

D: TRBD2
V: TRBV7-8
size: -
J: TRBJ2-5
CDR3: CASSRGLAGLQETQYF
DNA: TGTGCCAGCAGCCGGGGACTAGCGGGACTCCAAGAGACCCAGTACTTC

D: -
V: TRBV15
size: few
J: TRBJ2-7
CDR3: CATSREAADLEQYF
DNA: TGTGCCACCAGCAGAGAGGCAGCCGACCTGGAGCAGTACTTC

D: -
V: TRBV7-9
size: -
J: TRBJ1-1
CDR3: CASTSRMVWDTEAFF
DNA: TGTGCCAGCACCTCTAGGATGGTTTGGGACACTGAAGCTTTCTTT

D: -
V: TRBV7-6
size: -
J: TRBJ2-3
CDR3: CASSLGDFRTDTQYF
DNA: TGTGCCAGCAGCTTAGGCGACTTCCGCACAGATACGCAGTATTTT

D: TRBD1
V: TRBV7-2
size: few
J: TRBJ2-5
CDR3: CASGEWGRDRFQETQYF
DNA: TGTGCCAGCGGAGAATGGGGAAGGGACAGATTCCAAGAGACCCAGTACTTC

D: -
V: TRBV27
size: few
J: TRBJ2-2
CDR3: CASSELGMNTGELFF
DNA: TGTGCCAGCTCAGAGTTGGGTATGAACACCGGGGAGCTGTTTTTT

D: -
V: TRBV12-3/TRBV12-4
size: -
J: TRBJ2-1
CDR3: CASSLGLAINEQFF
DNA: TGTGCCAGCAGTTTAGGGCTAGCTATCAATGAGCAGTTCTTC

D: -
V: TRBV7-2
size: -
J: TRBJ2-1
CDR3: CASSPHGSNEQFF
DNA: TGTGCCAGCAGCCCGCACGGCAGCAATGAGCAGTTCTTC

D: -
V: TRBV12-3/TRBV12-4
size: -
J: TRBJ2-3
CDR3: CAITLGVASTDTQYF
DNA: TGTGCCATCACCCTTGGCGTAGCCAGCACAGATACGCAGTATTTT

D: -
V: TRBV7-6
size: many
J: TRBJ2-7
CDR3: CASSRQLGAANEQYF
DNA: TGTGCCAGCAGCCGACAGCTGGGTGCAGCGAACGAGCAGTACTTC

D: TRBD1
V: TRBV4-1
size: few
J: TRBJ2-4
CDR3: CASSQEGRGPDIQYF
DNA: TGCGCCAGCAGCCAAGAAGGCAGGGGGCCGGACATTCAGTACTTC

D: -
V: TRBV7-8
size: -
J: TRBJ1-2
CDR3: CASSVGNYGYTF
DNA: TGTGCCAGCAGCGTTGGGAACTATGGCTACACCTTC

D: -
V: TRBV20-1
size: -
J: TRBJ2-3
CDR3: CSAEDYRGTDTQYF
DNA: TGCAGTGCCGAAGACTATCGGGGCACAGATACGCAGTATTTT

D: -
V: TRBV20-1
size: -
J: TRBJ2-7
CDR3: CSILSRQRTSYEQYF
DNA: TGCAGTATTCTCAGTCGACAGCGAACCTCCTACGAGCAGTACTTC

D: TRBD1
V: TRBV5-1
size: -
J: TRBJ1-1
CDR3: CASSGDREEAFF
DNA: TGCGCCAGCAGCGGGGACAGGGAGGAGGCTTTCTTT

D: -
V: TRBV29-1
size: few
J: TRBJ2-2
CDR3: CSATVSNTGELFF
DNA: TGCAGCGCGACAGTCTCTAACACCGGGGAGCTGTTTTTT

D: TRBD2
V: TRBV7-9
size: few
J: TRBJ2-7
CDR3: CASSLARGISSYEQYF
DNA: TGTGCCAGCAGCTTAGCGCGGGGGATTAGCTCCTACGAGCAGTACTTC

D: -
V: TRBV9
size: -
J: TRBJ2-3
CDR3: CASSVEATDTQYF
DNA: TGTGCCAGCAGCGTGGAGGCAACAGATACGCAGTATTTT

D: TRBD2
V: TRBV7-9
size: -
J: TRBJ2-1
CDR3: CASSPPGLPGNNEQFF
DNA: TGTGCCAGCAGCCCACCGGGACTACCAGGGAACAATGAGCAGTTCTTC

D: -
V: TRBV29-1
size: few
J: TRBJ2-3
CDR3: CSVGETGSTDTQYF
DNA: TGCAGCGTTGGTGAGACGGGTAGCACAGATACGCAGTATTTT

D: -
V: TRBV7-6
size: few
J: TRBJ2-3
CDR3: CAIQRGSDTQYF
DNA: TGTGCCATTCAAAGGGGTTCAGATACGCAGTATTTT

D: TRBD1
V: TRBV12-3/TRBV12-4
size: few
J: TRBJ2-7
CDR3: CASSPSADRTAAGEQYF
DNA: TGTGCCAGCAGCCCCAGCGCGGACAGGACCGCTGCAGGAGAGCAGTACTTC

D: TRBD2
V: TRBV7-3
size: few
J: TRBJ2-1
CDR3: CASSPFSGGPFEQFF
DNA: TGTGCCAGCAGTCCTTTTTCGGGAGGGCCGTTTGAGCAGTTCTTC

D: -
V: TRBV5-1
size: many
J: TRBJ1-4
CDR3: CASSLDPAGEKLFF
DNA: TGCGCCAGCAGCCTAGACCCCGCAGGGGAAAAACTGTTTTTT

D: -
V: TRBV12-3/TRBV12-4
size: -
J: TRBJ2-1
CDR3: CASSWSGGGRLDNEQFF
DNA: TGTGCCAGCAGTTGGTCTGGGGGGGGGCGTTTGGACAATGAGCAGTTCTTC

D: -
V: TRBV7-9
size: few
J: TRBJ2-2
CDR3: CASSSRVGDTGELFF
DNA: TGTGCCAGCAGCTCCAGGGTCGGGGACACCGGGGAGCTGTTTTTT

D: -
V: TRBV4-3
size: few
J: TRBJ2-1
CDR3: CASSQEGSGAYNEQFF
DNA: TGCGCCAGCAGCCAAGAGGGATCGGGGGCCTACAATGAGCAGTTCTTC

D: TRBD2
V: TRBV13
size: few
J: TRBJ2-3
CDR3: CASSSPGLAGQSDTQYF
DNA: TGTGCCAGCAGCTCCCCGGGACTAGCGGGTCAATCAGATACGCAGTATTTT

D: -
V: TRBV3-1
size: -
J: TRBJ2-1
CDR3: CASSQRDRDNEQFF
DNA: TGTGCCAGCAGCCAACGGGACCGAGACAATGAGCAGTTCTTC

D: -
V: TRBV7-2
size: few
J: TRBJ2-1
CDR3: CASSLPGGGYNEQFF
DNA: TGTGCCAGCAGCTTACCAGGGGGGGGTTACAATGAGCAGTTCTTC

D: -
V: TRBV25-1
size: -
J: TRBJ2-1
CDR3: CASSMGYNEQFF
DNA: TGTGCCAGCAGCATGGGGTACAATGAGCAGTTCTTC

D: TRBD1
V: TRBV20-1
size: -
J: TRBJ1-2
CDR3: CSAADRDYGYTF
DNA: TGCAGTGCTGCTGACAGGGACTATGGCTACACCTTC

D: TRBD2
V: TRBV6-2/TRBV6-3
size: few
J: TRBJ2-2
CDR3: CASSYSRDYPTGELFF
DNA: TGTGCCAGCAGTTACTCGAGGGACTACCCCACCGGGGAGCTGTTTTTT

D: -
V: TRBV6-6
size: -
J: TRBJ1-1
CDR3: CASSYTRSGDTEAFF
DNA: TGTGCCAGCAGCTATACCCGATCGGGGGACACTGAAGCTTTCTTT

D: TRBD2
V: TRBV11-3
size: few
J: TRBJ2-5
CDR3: CASSYRATAGGPSIETQYF
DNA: TGTGCCAGCAGTTATCGCGCAACTGCGGGAGGGCCGAGTATAGAGACCCAGTACTTC

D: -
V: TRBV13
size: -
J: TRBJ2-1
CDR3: CASSGGDVPNEQFF
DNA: TGTGCCAGCAGCGGAGGGGATGTGCCCAATGAGCAGTTCTTC